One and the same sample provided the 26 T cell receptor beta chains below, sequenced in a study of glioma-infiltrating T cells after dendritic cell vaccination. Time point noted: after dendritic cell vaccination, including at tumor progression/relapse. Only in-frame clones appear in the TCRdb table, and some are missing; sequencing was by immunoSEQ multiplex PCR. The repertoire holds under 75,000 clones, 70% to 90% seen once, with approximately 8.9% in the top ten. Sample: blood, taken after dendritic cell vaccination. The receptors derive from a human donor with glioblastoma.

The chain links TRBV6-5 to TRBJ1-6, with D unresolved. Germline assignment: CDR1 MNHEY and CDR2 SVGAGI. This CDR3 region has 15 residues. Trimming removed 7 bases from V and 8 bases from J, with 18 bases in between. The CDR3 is CASTVAQFLDSPLHF. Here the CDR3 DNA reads TGTGCCAGCACGGTGGCACAGTTTCTCGATTCACCCCTCCACTTT.

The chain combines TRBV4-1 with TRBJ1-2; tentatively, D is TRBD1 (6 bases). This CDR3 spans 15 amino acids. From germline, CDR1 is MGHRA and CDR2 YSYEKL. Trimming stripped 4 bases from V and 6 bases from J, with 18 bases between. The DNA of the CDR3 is TGCGCCAGCAGCCTCCGGACAGCCGCTTTCGATGGCTACACCTTC. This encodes CASSLRTAAFDGYTF.

CDR3 DNA sequence: TGCGCCAGCAGCGGAACTGGGGGGGCCGCCACCTACGAGCAGTACTTC. It translates to CASSGTGGAATYEQYF. The chain recombines TRBV10-2 with TRBJ2-7, with D maybe TRBD2 (7 bases). V lost 6 bases and J lost 2, with 20 bases in between. The CDR3 covers 16 residues. The V gene's germline CDR1 is WSHSY and CDR2 SAAADI.

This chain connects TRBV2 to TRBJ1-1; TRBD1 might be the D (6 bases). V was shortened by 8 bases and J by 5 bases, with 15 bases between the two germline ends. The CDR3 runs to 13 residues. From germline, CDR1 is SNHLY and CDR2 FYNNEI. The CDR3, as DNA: TGTGCCAGCCTACGACAGGAGTTGACTGAAGCTTTCTTT. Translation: CASLRQELTEAFF.

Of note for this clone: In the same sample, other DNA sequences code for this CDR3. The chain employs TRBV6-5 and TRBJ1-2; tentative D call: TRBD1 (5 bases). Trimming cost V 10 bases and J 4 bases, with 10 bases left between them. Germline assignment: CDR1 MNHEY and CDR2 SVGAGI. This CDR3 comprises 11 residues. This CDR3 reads CATQGGYGYTF. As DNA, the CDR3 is TGTGCCACCCAGGGCGGCTATGGCTACACCTTC.

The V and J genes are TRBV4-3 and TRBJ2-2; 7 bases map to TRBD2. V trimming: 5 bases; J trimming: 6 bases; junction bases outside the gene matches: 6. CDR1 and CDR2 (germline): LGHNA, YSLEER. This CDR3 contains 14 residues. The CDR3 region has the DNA TGCGCCAGCAGCGTCGACAGCGGGGCCGGGGAGCTGTTTTTT. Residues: CASSVDSGAGELFF.

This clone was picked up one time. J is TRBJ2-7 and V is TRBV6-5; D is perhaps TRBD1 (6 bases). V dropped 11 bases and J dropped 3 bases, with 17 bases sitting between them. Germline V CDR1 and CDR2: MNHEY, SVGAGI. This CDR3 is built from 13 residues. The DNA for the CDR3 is TGTGCCTGTTCTTACGGGACATTCTACGAGCAGTACTTC. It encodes CACSYGTFYEQYF.

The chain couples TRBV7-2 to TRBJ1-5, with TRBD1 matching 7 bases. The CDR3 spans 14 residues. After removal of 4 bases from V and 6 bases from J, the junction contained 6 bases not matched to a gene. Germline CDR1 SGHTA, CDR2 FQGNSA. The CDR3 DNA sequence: TGTGCCAGCAGCTCCCGACAGGGTGTTCAGCCCCAGCATTTT. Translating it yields CASSSRQGVQPQHF.

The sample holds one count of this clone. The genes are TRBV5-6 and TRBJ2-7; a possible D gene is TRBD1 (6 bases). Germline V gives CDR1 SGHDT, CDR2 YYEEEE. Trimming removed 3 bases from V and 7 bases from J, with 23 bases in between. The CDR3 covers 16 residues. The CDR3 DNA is TGTGCCAGCAGCTCTATTCCCGGGACAATGGGTGAAGAGCAGTACTTC. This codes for CASSSIPGTMGEEQYF.

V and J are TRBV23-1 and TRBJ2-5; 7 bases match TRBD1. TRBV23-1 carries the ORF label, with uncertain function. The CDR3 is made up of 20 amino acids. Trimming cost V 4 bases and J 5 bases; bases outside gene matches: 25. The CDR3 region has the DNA TGCGCCAGCAGTCTGCCCAACCAGGGGGACACTTACTCGGTGGAGGAGACCCAGTACTTC. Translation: CASSLPNQGDTYSVEETQYF.

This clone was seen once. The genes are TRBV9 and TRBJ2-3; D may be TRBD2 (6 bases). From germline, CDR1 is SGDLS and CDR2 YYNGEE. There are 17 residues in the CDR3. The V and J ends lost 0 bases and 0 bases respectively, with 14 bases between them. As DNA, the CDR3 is TGTGCCAGCAGCGTAGCTCGGATAGCGGATAGCACAGATACGCAGTATTTT. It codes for CASSVARIADSTDTQYF.

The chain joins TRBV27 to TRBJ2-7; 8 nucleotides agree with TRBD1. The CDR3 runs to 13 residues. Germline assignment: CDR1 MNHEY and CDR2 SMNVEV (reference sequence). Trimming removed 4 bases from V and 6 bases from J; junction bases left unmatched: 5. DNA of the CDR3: TGTGCCAGCAGTTATGCGACAGGGGCCGAGCAGTACTTC. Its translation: CASSYATGAEQYF.

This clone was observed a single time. The CDR3 nucleotides are TGCGCCAGCAGCTTGGGGCAGGGGGTCGTAGATACGCAGTATTTT. It translates to CASSLGQGVVDTQYF. This chain uses TRBV5-1 with TRBJ2-3, with 7 nucleotides matching TRBD1. V lost 0 bases, J lost 5 bases, and 6 bases stayed unmatched. CDR3 length: 15 residues. Germline assignment: CDR1 SGHRS and CDR2 YFSETQ.

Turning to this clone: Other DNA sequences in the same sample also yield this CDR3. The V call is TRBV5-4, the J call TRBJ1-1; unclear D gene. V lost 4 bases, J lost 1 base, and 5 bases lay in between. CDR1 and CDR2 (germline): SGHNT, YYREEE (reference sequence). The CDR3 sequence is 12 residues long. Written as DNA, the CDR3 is TGTGCCAGCAGCGGCAGGAACACTGAAGCTTTCTTT. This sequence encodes CASSGRNTEAFF.

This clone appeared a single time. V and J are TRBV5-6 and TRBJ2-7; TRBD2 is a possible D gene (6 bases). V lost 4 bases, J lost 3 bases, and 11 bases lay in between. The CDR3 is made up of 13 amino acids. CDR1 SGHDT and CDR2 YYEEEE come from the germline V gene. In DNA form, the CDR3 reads TGTGCCAGCAGCGGAGGGATGGGCTACGAGCAGTACTTC. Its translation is CASSGGMGYEQYF.

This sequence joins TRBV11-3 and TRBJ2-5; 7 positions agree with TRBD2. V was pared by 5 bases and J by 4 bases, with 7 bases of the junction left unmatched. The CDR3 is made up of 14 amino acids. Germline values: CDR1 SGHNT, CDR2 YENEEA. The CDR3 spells CASSPARGVETQYF. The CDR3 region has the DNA TGTGCCAGCAGCCCCGCCCGGGGGGTAGAGACCCAGTACTTC.

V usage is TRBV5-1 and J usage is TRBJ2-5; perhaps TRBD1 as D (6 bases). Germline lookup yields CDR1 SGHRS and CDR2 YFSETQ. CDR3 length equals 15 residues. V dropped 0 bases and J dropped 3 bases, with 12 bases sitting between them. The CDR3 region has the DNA TGCGCCAGCAGCTTGGGCAACAGGGTTGAAGAGACCCAGTACTTC. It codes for CASSLGNRVEETQYF.

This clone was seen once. CDR3: CASDPRQGAVNEQFF. CDR3 nucleotide sequence: TGTGCCAGCGACCCTAGGCAGGGGGCTGTCAATGAGCAGTTCTTC. This chain uses TRBV28 with TRBJ2-1; 8 bases are a match to TRBD1. The junction had 12 bases not matched to a gene; V was cut back by 8 bases and J by 6 bases. Germline CDR1 and CDR2: MDHEN and SYDVKM. This CDR3 is 15 amino acids long.

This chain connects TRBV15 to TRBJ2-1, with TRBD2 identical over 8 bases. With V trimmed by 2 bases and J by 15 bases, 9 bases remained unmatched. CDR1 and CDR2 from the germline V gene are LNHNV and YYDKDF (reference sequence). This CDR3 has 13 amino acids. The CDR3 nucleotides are TGTGCCACCAGCAGAAACCCGACTAGCGAGTCGTTCTTC. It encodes CATSRNPTSESFF. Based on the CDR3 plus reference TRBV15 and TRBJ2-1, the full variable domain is DAMVIQNPRYQVTQFGKPVTLSCSQTLNHNVMYWYQQKSSQAPKLLFHYYDKDFNNEADTPDNFQSRRPNTSFCFLDIRSPGLGDTAMYLCATSRNPTSESFFGPGTRLTVL.

CDR3 residues: CASSFGDRSSYEQYF. The CDR3 bases are TGTGCCAGCAGCTTCGGGGACAGGTCTTCCTACGAGCAGTACTTC. V and J are TRBV7-2 and TRBJ2-7; the match to TRBD1 covers 8 bases. This CDR3 contains 15 residues. The junction had 5 bases not matched to a gene; V was cut back by 3 bases and J by 1 base. CDR1 and CDR2 (germline): SGHTA, FQGNSA.

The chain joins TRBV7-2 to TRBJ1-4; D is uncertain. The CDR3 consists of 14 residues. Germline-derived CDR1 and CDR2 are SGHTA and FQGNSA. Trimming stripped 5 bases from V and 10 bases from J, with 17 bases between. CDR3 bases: TGTGCCAGCAGCCTGGCGGGAACCGGTGGAAAACTGTTTTTT. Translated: CASSLAGTGGKLFF.

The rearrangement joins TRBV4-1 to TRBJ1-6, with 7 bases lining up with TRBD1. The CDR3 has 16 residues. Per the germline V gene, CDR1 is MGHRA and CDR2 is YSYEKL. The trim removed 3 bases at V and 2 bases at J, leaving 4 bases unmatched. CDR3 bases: TGCGCCAGCAGCCATCAGACAGGGCCCTATAATTCACCCCTCCACTTT. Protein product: CASSHQTGPYNSPLHF.

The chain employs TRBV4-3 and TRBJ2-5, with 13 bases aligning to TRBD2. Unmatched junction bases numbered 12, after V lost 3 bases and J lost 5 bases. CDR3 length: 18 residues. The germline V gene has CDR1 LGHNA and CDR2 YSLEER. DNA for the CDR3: TGCGCCAGCAGCCAGGAATTTACTAGCGGGGGGGCAGCTGAGACCCAGTACTTC. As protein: CASSQEFTSGGAAETQYF.

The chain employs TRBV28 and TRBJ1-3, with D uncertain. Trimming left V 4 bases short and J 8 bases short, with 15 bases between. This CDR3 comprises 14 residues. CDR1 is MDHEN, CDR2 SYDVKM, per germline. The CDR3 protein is CASSSSPHGDTIYF. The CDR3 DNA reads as TGTGCCAGCAGTTCTAGTCCCCACGGGGACACCATATATTTT.

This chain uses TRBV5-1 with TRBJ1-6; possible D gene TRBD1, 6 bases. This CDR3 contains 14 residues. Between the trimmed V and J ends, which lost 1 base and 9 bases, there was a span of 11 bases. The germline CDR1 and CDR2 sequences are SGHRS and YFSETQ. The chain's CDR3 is CASSLSQGTSPLHF. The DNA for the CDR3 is TGCGCCAGCAGCTTGTCGCAGGGGACTTCACCCCTCCACTTT.

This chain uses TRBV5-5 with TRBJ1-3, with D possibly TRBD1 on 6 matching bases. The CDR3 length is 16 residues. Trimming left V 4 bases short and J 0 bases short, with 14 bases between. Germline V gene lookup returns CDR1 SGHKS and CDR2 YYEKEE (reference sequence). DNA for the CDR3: TGTGCCAGCAGCACCCTGACAGGCAACTCTGGAAACACCATATATTTT. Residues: CASSTLTGNSGNTIYF.